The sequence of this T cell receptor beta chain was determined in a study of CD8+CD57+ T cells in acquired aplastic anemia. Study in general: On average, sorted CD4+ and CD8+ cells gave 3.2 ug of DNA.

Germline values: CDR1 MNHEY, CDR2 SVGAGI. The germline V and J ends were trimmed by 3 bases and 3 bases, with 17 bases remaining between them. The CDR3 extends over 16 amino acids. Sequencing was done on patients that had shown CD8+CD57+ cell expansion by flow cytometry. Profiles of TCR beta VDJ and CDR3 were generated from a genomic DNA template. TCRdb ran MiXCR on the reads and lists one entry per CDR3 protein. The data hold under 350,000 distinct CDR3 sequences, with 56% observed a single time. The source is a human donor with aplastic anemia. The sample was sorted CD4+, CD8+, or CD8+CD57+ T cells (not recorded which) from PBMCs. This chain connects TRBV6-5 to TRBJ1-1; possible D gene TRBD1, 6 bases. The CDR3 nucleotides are TGTGCCAGCAGTTATGTCCCATTGGACAGCGACACTGAAGCTTTCTTT. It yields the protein CASSYVPLDSDTEAFF.